The source of this T cell receptor (beta chain) is a study of blood T cells in healthy people across ages. General study findings and limits: PBMC samples, being unsorted, prevented any conclusive comparison of naive and antigen-experienced cells.

Comment on this clonotype: Its antigen remains unidentified.

The germline V gene has CDR1 SQVTM and CDR2 ANQGSEA. The CDR3 runs 10 residues. The V end was cut by 2 bases, the J end by 4 bases, with 2 bases between. With a J-beta primer mix and a sample-barcoded 5' primer, a second PCR ran about 7 to 11 cycles. TCRdb re-derived calls from the 5' RACE reads in MiXCR, one entry per CDR3 protein. The sample contains 950,000 to 1,200,000 distinct CDR3 sequences, around two fifths of which appear only once. This receptor was taken from a man between 18 and 29 years old in good health. This chain joins TRBV29-1 and TRBJ2-5; the D is unclear. What was sequenced was blood. The CDR3 bases are TGCAGCGTTGAAATAGAGACCCAGTACTTC. It encodes CSVEIETQYF.